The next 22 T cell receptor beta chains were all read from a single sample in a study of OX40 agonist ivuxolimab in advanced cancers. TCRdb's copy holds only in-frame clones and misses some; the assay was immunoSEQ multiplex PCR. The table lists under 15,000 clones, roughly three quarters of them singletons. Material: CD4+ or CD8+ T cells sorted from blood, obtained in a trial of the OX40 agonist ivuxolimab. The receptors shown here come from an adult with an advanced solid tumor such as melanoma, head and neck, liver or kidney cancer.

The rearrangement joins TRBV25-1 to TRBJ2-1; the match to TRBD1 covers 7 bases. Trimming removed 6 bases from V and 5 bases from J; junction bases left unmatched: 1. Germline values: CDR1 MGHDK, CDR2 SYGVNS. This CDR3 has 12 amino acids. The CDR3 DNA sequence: TGTGCCAGCAGGACAGGGAACAATGAGCAGTTCTTC. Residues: CASRTGNNEQFF.

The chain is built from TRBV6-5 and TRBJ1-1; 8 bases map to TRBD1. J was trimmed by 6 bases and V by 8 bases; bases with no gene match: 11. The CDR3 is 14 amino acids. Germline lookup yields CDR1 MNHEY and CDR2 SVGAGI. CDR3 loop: CASLRGQGISEAFF. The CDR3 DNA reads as TGTGCCAGCCTGAGAGGACAGGGTATCTCTGAAGCTTTCTTT.

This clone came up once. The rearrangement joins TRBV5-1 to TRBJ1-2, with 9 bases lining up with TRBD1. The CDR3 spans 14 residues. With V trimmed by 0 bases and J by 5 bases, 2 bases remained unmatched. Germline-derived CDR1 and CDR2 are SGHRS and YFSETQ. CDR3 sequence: CASSLGDREYGYTF. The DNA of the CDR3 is TGCGCCAGCAGCTTGGGGGACAGGGAATATGGCTACACCTTC.

The CDR3 protein is CASSYGSITAGSRSYEQYF. In DNA, the CDR3 is TGTGCCAGCAGTTACGGGAGTATTACCGCAGGCTCTCGCTCCTACGAGCAGTACTTC. The rearrangement links TRBV28 to TRBJ2-7, with D possibly being TRBD2 (6 bases). Germline values: CDR1 MDHEN, CDR2 SYDVKM. The CDR3 consists of 19 residues. Trimming took off 4 bases at V and 0 bases at J, with 25 bases between the two ends.

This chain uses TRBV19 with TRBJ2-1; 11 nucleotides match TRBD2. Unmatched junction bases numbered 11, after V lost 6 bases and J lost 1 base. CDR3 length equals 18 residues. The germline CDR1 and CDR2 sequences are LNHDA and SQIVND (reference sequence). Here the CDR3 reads CASSPRTSGRRSYNEQFF. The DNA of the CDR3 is TGTGCCAGTAGCCCCCGGACTAGCGGGCGAAGATCCTACAATGAGCAGTTCTTC.

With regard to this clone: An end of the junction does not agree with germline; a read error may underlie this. Here the CDR3 reads CAWSEDRAHF. The CDR3 bases are TGTGCCTGGAGCGAGGACAGGGCCCATTTT. The chain employs TRBV30 and TRBJ1-3; 8 positions match TRBD1. This CDR3 contains 10 residues. The germline CDR1 and CDR2 sequences are GTSNPN and SVGIG (reference sequence).

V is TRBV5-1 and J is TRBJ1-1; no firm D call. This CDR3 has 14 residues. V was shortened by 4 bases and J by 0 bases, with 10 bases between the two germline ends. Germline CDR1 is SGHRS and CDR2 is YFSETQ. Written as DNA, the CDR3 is TGCGCCAGCAGCGTTGTCGACCTGAACACTGAAGCTTTCTTT. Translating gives CASSVVDLNTEAFF.

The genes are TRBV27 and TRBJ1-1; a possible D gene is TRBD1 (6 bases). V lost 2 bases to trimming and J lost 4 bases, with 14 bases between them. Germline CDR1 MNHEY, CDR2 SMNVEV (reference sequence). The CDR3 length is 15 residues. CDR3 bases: TGTGCCAGCAGTTTAGTCCCAGGGGAGGTCACTGAAGCTTTCTTT. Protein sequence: CASSLVPGEVTEAFF.

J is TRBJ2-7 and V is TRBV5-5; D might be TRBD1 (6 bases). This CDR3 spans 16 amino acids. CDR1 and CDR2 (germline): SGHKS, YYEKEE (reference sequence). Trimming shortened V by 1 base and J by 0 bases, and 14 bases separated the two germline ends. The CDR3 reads CASSLRIGTNSYEQYF. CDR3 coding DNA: TGTGCCAGCAGCTTGAGGATCGGGACAAACTCCTACGAGCAGTACTTC. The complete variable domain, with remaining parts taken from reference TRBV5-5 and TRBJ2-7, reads DAGVTQSPTHLIKTRGQQVTLRCSPISGHKSVSWYQQVLGQGPQFIFQYYEKEERGRGNFPDRFSARQFPNYSSELNVNALLLGDSALYLCASSLRIGTNSYEQYFGPGTRLTVT.

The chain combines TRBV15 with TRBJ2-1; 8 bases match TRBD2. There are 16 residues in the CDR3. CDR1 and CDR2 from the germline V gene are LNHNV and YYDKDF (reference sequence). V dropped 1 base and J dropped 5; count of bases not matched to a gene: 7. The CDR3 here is CATSRARGGLNNEQFF. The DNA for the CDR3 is TGTGCCACCAGCAGAGCCCGGGGGGGGCTGAACAATGAGCAGTTCTTC.

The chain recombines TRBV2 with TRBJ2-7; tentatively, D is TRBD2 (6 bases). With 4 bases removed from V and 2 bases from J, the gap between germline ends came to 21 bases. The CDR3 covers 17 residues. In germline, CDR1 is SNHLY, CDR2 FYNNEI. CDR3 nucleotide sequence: TGTGCCAGCAGTGGCGATTCCGGCGGGATCTCTCCCTACGAGCAGTACTTC. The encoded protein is CASSGDSGGISPYEQYF.

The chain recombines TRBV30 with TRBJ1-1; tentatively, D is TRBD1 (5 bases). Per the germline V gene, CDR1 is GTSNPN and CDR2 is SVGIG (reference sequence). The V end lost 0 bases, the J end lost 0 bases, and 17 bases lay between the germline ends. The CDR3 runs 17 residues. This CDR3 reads CAWSVAPGAKMNTEAFF. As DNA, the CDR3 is TGTGCCTGGAGTGTAGCCCCCGGGGCCAAAATGAACACTGAAGCTTTCTTT.

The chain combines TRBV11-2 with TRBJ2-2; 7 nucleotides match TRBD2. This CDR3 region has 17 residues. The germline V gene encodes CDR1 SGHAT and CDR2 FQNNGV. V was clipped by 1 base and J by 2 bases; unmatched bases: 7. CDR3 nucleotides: TGTGCCAGCAGCTTAGCAGCGGGACTAATCAACACCGGGGAGCTGTTTTTT. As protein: CASSLAAGLINTGELFF.

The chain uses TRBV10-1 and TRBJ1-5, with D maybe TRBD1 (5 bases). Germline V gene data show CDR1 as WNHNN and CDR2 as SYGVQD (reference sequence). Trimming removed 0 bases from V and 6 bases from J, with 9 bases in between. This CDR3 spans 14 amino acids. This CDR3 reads CASSESGGTQPQHF. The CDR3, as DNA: TGCGCCAGCAGTGAGTCTGGGGGAACTCAGCCCCAGCATTTT.

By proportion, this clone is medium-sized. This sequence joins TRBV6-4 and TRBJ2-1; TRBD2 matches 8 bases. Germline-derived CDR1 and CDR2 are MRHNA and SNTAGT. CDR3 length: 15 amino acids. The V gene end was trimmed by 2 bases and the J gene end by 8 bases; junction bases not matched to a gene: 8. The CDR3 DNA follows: TGTGCCAGCAGTGACGACGGGGGGGCTTCGGATGAGCAGTTCTTC. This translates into CASSDDGGASDEQFF.

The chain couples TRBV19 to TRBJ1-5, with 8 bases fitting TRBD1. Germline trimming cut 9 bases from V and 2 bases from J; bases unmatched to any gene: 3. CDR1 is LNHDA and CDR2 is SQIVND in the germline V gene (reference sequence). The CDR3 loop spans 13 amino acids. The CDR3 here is CASQDRGNQPQHF. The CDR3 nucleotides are TGTGCCAGCCAGGACAGGGGCAATCAGCCCCAGCATTTT.

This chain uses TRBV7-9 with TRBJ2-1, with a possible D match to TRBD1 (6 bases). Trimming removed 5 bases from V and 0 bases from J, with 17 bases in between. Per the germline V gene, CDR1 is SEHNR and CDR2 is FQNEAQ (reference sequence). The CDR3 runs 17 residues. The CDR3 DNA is TGTGCCAGCAGCCAAGACGATCAGGGGTCCTCCTACAATGAGCAGTTCTTC. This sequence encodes CASSQDDQGSSYNEQFF.

This chain's CDR3 is CASSQEAPPGDGANVLTF. CDR3 in DNA: TGTGCCAGCAGCCAAGAAGCCCCCCCGGGGGACGGGGCCAACGTCCTGACTTTC. V is TRBV4-2 and J is TRBJ2-6; D perhaps matches TRBD2 (6 bases). Germline CDR1 reads LGHNA; CDR2 reads YNFKEQ. The CDR3 is 18 residues long. V lost 0 bases to trimming and J lost 4 bases, with 16 bases between them.

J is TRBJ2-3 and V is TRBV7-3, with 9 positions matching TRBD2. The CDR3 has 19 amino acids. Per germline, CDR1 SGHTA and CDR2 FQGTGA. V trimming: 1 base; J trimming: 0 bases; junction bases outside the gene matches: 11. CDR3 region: CASSLKGSGGATSTDTQYF. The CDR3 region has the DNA TGTGCCAGCAGCTTAAAAGGTAGCGGGGGTGCCACTAGCACAGATACGCAGTATTTT.

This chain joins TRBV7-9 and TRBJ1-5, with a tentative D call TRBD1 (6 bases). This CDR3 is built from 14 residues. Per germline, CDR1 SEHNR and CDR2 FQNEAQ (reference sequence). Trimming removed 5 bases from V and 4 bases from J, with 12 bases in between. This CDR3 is CASSVQGENQPQHF. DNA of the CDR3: TGTGCCAGCAGCGTACAGGGAGAGAATCAGCCCCAGCATTTT. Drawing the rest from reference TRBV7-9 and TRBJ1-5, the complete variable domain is DTGVSQNPRHKITKRGQNVTFRCDPISEHNRLYWYRQTLGQGPEFLTYFQNEAQLEKSRLLSDRFSAERPKGSFSTLEIQRTEQGDSAMYLCASSVQGENQPQHFGDGTRLSIL.

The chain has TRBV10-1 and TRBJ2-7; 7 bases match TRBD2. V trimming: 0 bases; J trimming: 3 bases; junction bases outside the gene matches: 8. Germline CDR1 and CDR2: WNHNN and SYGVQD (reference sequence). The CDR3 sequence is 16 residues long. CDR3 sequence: CASSESVYGGFYEQYF. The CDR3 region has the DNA TGCGCCAGCAGTGAGTCTGTGTACGGGGGGTTCTACGAGCAGTACTTC.

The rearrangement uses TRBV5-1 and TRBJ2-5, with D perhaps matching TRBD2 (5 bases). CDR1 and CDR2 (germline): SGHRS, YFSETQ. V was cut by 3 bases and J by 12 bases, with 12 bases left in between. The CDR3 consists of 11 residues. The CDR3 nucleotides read TGCGCCAGCAGCTACGCCCAGGAGGAGTACTTC. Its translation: CASSYAQEEYF.